One and the same sample provided the 7 T cell receptor beta chains below, sequenced in a study of blood T cell repertoires in COVID-19 (dated by TCRdb to 2020 to 2022). The library was built by means of the immunoSEQ multiplex PCR assay. As stored in TCRdb, this immuneACCESS dataset retains in-frame rearrangements with V and J assigned. A fraction of the clones does not appear; measured against another copy, unresolved V genes explain less than half of the discrepancy, and the remainder lacks a known reason. This sample comprises 200,000 to 250,000 clones, 80% to 90% of them detected only once. The ten biggest clones cover 4% to 5% of the sample. Material: peripheral blood. The receptors were gathered from a woman aged 70-85 years with acute or convalescent COVID-19.

V and J are TRBV27 and TRBJ1-2, with D perhaps matching TRBD1 (6 bases). Germline assignment: CDR1 MNHEY and CDR2 SMNVEV (reference sequence). This CDR3 has 18 amino acids. V lost 0 bases and J 4 bases, leaving 21 bases between the germline ends. The CDR3 DNA follows: TGTGCCAGCAGTTTATCGAGGTCGCAGGGGCGACCTTTCTATGGCTACACCTTC. Translating gives CASSLSRSQGRPFYGYTF.

In this sample, this clone turned up a few times. The chain recombines TRBV7-2 with TRBJ2-7, with a weak D call TRBD2 (5 bases). From germline, CDR1 is SGHTA and CDR2 FQGNSA. The CDR3 covers 14 residues. Trimming stripped 4 bases from V and 3 bases from J, with 13 bases between. The DNA for the CDR3 is TGTGCCAGCAGCTCCGGACTGGATATCTACGAGCAGTACTTC. It is translated as CASSSGLDIYEQYF.

V usage is TRBV4-3 and J usage is TRBJ2-2; weak D call: TRBD1 (5 bases). The V gene lost 0 bases and the J gene lost 4 bases, with 12 bases spanning the gap. The CDR3 loop spans 16 amino acids. CDR1 LGHNA and CDR2 YSLEER come from the germline V gene. The DNA for the CDR3 is TGCGCCAGCAGCCAAGATTTTCTCCAGGGCACCGGGGAGCTGTTTTTT. This codes for CASSQDFLQGTGELFF.

This clone has a count of ten or more. The rearrangement uses TRBV11-3 and TRBJ2-2; 7 nucleotides agree with TRBD1. Germline assignment: CDR1 SGHNT and CDR2 YENEEA. The CDR3 extends over 16 amino acids. The V segment lost 0 bases and the J segment 6 bases; nucleotides outside the gene matches: 7. CDR3 region: CASSLEGQRGSGELFF. CDR3 DNA: TGTGCCAGCAGCTTAGAGGGACAGAGGGGGTCCGGGGAGCTGTTTTTT.

The chain carries TRBV3-1 (or the pseudogene TRBV3-2) and TRBJ1-1; no reliable D call. This CDR3 contains 12 residues. V dropped 3 bases and J dropped 4 bases, with 6 bases sitting between them. Germline-derived CDR1 and CDR2 are LGHDT and YNNKEL (reference sequence). This chain's CDR3 is CASSHRFTEAFF. As DNA, the CDR3 is TGTGCCAGCAGCCACAGGTTCACTGAAGCTTTCTTT.

This clone has a single count. The rearrangement joins TRBV7-2 to TRBJ2-1; possibly TRBD2 for D (6 bases). The V gene's germline CDR1 is SGHTA and CDR2 FQGNSA. The CDR3 extends over 14 amino acids. V lost 4 bases and J 7 bases, leaving 14 bases between the germline ends. The chain's CDR3 is CASSSSGGWNEQFF. The DNA of the CDR3 is TGTGCCAGCAGCTCGTCCGGGGGTTGGAATGAGCAGTTCTTC.

The chain employs TRBV29-1 and TRBJ2-1; 11 nucleotides agree with TRBD2. Germline CDR1 reads SQVTM; CDR2 reads ANQGSEA. CDR3 length: 16 amino acids. Unmatched junction bases numbered 7, after V lost 2 bases and J lost 4 bases. Written as DNA, the CDR3 is TGCAGCGTTGAATATCCACTAGCGGGGGTATACAATGAGCAGTTCTTC. Its protein product is CSVEYPLAGVYNEQFF.